This TCR beta chain was sequenced in a study of blood T cell repertoires in COVID-19 (TCRdb year 2020). In terms of the full investigation: The collaborator samples originated in the United States, Italy and Spain and spanned the acute and convalescent phases of COVID-19. The samples were drawn from two sources: the first 160 participants of the ongoing ImmuneRACE study, and 1,000 to 1,500 subjects contributed by 6 global collaborators. The material from the prospective study consisted of cDNA or gDNA derived from T cells, B-cell-depleted T cells, or PBMCs. Subjects who had been exposed to COVID-19, were actively infected with it, or had recovered from it provided the deeply sampled blood TCRbeta repertoires that made up the dataset. Where HLA class I and class II types were available, the types were taken from metadata supplied by the sample provider, not from assay-based typing. A freely available public database, intended as a resource for researchers studying the immune response to SARS-CoV-2, is where the repertoires were released. The sample metadata nearly always contained a de-identified subject ID, COVID-19 status, age in years and sex. The paper's findings and limits, for the study overall: How much clinical and demographic metadata was included differed by source and by participant, and the metadata was provided uncurated.

The immunoSEQ Assay, a bias-controlled multiplex PCR, was used to amplify TCRbeta CDR3 regions from genomic DNA. Regarding the original processing steps: The number of nucleated cells in each sample was estimated by amplification of reference gene primers within the assay. Sequence reads were collapsed and filtered to measure the absolute abundance of every unique TCRbeta CDR3 rearrangement. Productive Simpson clonality was computed per sample as the square root of Simpson's diversity index over productive rearrangements. Imported from immuneACCESS, the table was reduced by TCRdb to in-frame sequences with V and J called. These copies leave out some clones; in studies compared against another copy, an unresolved V gene accounts for under half, and the cause of the remainder is not known. V and J calls plus clone size are reproduced from that table; the DNA served to infer D and trimming. This sample holds around 240,000 clones; about 85% were observed only once. Together, the top ten hold just under 1% of the sample.

CDR1 and CDR2 are drawn from the germline V gene: SGHVS, FNYEAQ. Between the V and J ends, shortened by 5 bases and 4 bases respectively, the junction contains 15 bases. The CDR3 numbers 14 residues from cysteine through phenylalanine. The entry retains the CDR3 DNA only, 42 bases that are in frame from base 1. Of note for this clone: The target of this receptor is not known. No base-level quality is on record; no much larger clone is a single base apart.

Each collaborating institution followed its own protocols to collect whole blood in K2EDTA tubes. For TCRbeta analysis, collaborator samples were shipped as frozen whole blood, as isolated PBMCs, or as DNA extracted from either sample type. The rearrangement combines TRBV7-6 with TRBJ2-7; the D gene identity is not certain. Sample: peripheral blood. The origin of this receptor is a man in his forties with acute or convalescent COVID-19. The sequence in DNA is TGTGCCAGCAGCCAAGAGGCCGGAGTATACGAGCAGTACTTC. This gives the protein CASSQEAGVYEQYF.